The present TCR beta chain was sequenced within a study of neurological immune-mediated disorders. Overall study findings and caveats: There were no CDR3 amino acid sequences shared by expanded clones across subjects, a result suggesting private repertoires in all groups.

CDR3 length: 15 residues. Germline lookup yields CDR1 DFQATT and CDR2 SNEGSKA (reference sequence). Trimming pared 3 bases from V and 4 bases from J, leaving 17 bases between. Each CDR3 protein gets one entry after TCRdb re-called the 5' RACE reads with MiXCR. The sample has about 38,000 distinct CDR3 sequences, approximately 5% seen once. This clonotype was observed at least ten times. The target antigen is unknown. The clonotype originates from a man younger than 30 in good health. V is TRBV20-1 and J is TRBJ2-3; D might be TRBD1 or TRBD2, each matching 5 bases. Material for sequencing was CD4+ T cells from blood. CDR3 residues: CSASGALRSPDTQYF. Here the CDR3 DNA reads TGCAGTGCTAGCGGGGCCCTGAGGTCTCCAGATACGCAGTATTTT.